This record concerns one T cell receptor beta chain sequence. Its antigen is still unknown. Method: immunoSEQ multiplex PCR; TCRdb's copy keeps in-frame clones and lacks some. This table holds about 670,000 clones, approximately 79% found once. The study separated CD4+ cells into CD45RA+ naive and CD45RA-negative memory subsets. With 0 bases clipped from V and 0 bases from J, the junction kept 8 bases outside the gene matches. The length of the CDR3 is 17 residues. This entry comes from a study of shared clonotypes between healthy human individuals. Study findings and constraints: Sharing across four donors was seen in 5% to 5.5% of naive CD4 clonotypes. Rarefaction demonstrated incomplete sorted-subset sequencing despite large depth.

The chain is built from TRBV6-7 and TRBJ2-7; 7 bases line up with TRBD1. TRBV6-7 is marked as an open reading frame, function uncertain. Sample: memory CD4+ T cells sorted from blood. The subset: CD45RA-negative fraction. The receptor was isolated from a woman between 25 and 40 years old in good health. The CDR3 sequence is CASSYSNKTGSSYEQYF. DNA of the CDR3: TGTGCCAGCAGTTACTCCAACAAGACAGGGAGCTCCTACGAGCAGTACTTC.